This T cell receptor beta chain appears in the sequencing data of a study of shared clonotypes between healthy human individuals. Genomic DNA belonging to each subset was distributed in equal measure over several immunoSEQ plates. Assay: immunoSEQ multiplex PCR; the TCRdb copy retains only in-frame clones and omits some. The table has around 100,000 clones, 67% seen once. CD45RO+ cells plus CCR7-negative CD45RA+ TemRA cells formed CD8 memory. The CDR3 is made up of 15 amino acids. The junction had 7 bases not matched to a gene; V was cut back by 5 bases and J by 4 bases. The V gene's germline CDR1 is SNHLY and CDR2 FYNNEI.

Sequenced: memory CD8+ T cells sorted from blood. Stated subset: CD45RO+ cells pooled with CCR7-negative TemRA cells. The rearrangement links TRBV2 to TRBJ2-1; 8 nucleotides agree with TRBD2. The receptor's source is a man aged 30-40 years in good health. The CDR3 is CASSLQLAAYNEQFF. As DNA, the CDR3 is TGTGCCAGCAGTCTACAACTAGCGGCGTACAATGAGCAGTTCTTC.